This T cell receptor beta chain was sequenced in a study of blood T cell repertoires in COVID-19. The wider study: T cells, B-cell-depleted T cells, or PBMCs provided the cDNA or gDNA that served as material.

Germline trimming cut 6 bases from V and 0 bases from J; bases unmatched to any gene: 3. The CDR3 spans 14 residues. Germline CDR1 reads MNHEY; CDR2 reads SVGAGI. Clones were read by immunoSEQ multiplex PCR, and TCRdb kept only the in-frame ones, dropping some. The sample has some 59,000 clones, roughly nine tenths seen once. The sequencing input was peripheral blood. This chain uses TRBV6-5 with TRBJ1-1; 8 bases line up with TRBD1. This clonotype originated in a man in his 60s with acute or convalescent COVID-19. The CDR3 region has the DNA TGTGCCAGCAGCGACAGGGGAATGAACACTGAAGCTTTCTTT. It encodes CASSDRGMNTEAFF.